This passage covers 24 T cell receptor beta chains from one sample sequenced in a study of blood T cells in healthy people across ages. Then a second PCR, running roughly 7 to 11 cycles, was carried out with a sample-barcoded 5' primer and a J-beta primer mix. TCRdb re-analysed the 5' RACE reads in MiXCR, keeping a single row per CDR3 protein. The table records around 1,000,000 distinct CDR3 sequences, approximately 38% of them present only once. Input material: blood. The receptors were sampled from a man between 18 and 35 years old in good health.

This clonotype has just one count. Being one base from a much bigger clone, this may be a read error. The rearrangement joins TRBV12-3 or TRBV12-4 to TRBJ2-7, with 11 bases lining up with TRBD2. CDR3 length: 13 residues. CDR3 loop: CAGSLGTSGEQYF. The CDR3, as DNA: TGTGCCGGCAGTTTAGGGACTAGCGGCGAGCAGTACTTC.

This clonotype was picked up many times. CDR3 loop: CASSGPRDTQYF. The CDR3 nucleotides are TGTGCCAGCAGTGGCCCGAGGGATACGCAGTATTTT. The chain has TRBV7-8 and TRBJ2-3; D call uncertain. Per the germline V gene, CDR1 is SGHVS and CDR2 is FQNEAQ. The CDR3 is made up of 12 amino acids. V dropped 6 bases and J dropped 6 bases, with 10 bases sitting between them. Full variable domain (missing parts from reference TRBV7-8 and TRBJ2-3): GAGVSQSPRYKVAKRGQDVALRCDPISGHVSLFWYQQALGQGPEFLTYFQNEAQLDKSGLPSDRFFAERPEGSVSTLKIQRTQQEDSAVYLCASSGPRDTQYFGPGTRLTVL.

The chain employs TRBV6-2 or TRBV6-3 and TRBJ1-5, with 7 bases lining up with TRBD1. CDR1 is MNHEY and CDR2 is SVGEGT in the germline V gene. V lost 7 bases to trimming and J lost 7 bases; unmatched junction nucleotides: 16. The CDR3 extends over 16 amino acids. CDR3 region: CASNPVKTGVKQPQHF. DNA for the CDR3: TGTGCCAGCAACCCAGTCAAAACAGGGGTAAAGCAGCCCCAGCATTTT.

The chain joins TRBV7-3 to TRBJ2-1, with D unresolved. The J call may be mistaken, given a closer DNA end match to TRBJ2-7. Germline CDR1 is SGHTA and CDR2 is FQGTGA. This CDR3 spans 17 amino acids. The CDR3: CASSLYVDRVAYNEQYF. The CDR3 nucleotides read TGTGCCAGCAGCTTATATGTGGACCGGGTAGCCTACAATGAGCAGTACTTC.

This clonotype was detected a few times. The chain combines TRBV4-1 with TRBJ2-1, with 9 bases matching TRBD1. The CDR3 is made up of 16 amino acids. After removal of 0 bases from V and 6 bases from J, the junction contained 6 bases not matched to a gene. Germline-derived CDR1 and CDR2 are MGHRA and YSYEKL. The CDR3 reads CASSQEWTGASNEQFF. For the CDR3, the DNA is TGCGCCAGCAGCCAAGAGTGGACAGGGGCTTCCAATGAGCAGTTCTTC.

This chain uses TRBV28 with TRBJ2-3; 12 bases fit TRBD2. The CDR3 loop spans 15 amino acids. CDR1 and CDR2 from the germline V gene are MDHEN and SYDVKM. Losses at the gene ends were 5 bases for V and 4 bases for J; bases not matched to a gene: 4. The CDR3 spells CASSASSGGADTQYF. CDR3 coding DNA: TGTGCCAGCAGTGCGTCTAGCGGGGGGGCAGATACGCAGTATTTT.

This sequence joins TRBV20-1 and TRBJ2-1; possible D gene TRBD2, 7 bases. Trimming took 5 bases from V and 5 from J, leaving 16 bases between them. CDR1 DFQATT and CDR2 SNEGSKA come from the germline V gene (reference sequence). The CDR3 contains 14 residues. The CDR3 loop is CSADPGGQHNEQFF. In nucleotides, the CDR3 is TGCAGTGCTGACCCGGGGGGCCAACACAATGAGCAGTTCTTC.

This chain uses TRBV5-6 with TRBJ2-7; TRBD2 is a possible D gene (6 bases). V lost 3 bases and J 4 bases, leaving 14 bases between the germline ends. CDR3 length: 14 amino acids. Germline CDR1 and CDR2: SGHDT and YYEEEE. The CDR3 loop reads CASSSGLRRYEQYF. The CDR3 DNA is TGTGCCAGCAGCTCGGGACTTAGAAGGTACGAGCAGTACTTC.

A few counts support this clonotype. V gene TRBV7-2 combines with J gene TRBJ1-6; the D gene is possibly TRBD1 (6 bases). V shed 2 bases and J shed 9 bases, with 17 bases lying between them. The CDR3 totals 16 residues. Per germline, CDR1 SGHTA and CDR2 FQGNSA. As DNA, the CDR3 is TGTGCCAGCAGCTTATCGACGGGGGCGCGGCTTTCACCCCTCCACTTT. It specifies CASSLSTGARLSPLHF. The full variable domain, in which reference TRBV7-2 and TRBJ1-6 provide the parts outside the CDR3, is GAGVSQSPSNKVTEKGKDVELRCDPISGHTALYWYRQSLGQGLEFLIYFQGNSAPDKSGLPSDRFSAERTGGSVSTLTIQRTQQEDSAVYLCASSLSTGARLSPLHFGNGTRLTVT.

In regard to this clonotype: A much larger clone lies a single base off, so this may be a read error. The chain joins TRBV20-1 to TRBJ1-4, with 9 nucleotides matching TRBD1. Germline V gene data show CDR1 as DFQATT and CDR2 as SNEGSKA (reference sequence). There are 15 residues in the CDR3. CDR3 DNA: TGCGGTGCTAGAGATCGGACAGGGGCTAATGAAAAACTGTTTTTT. It codes for CGARDRTGANEKLFF.

This clonotype was found a few times. The chain combines TRBV6-6 with TRBJ1-5; the D gene is possibly TRBD1 (5 bases). Germline CDR1 and CDR2: MNHNY and SVGAGI (reference sequence). The V gene lost 5 bases and the J gene lost 2 bases, with 13 bases spanning the gap. The CDR3 length is 15 residues. In DNA form, the CDR3 reads TGTGCCAGCAGTCCAGGGCCCCACGGCAATCAGCCCCAGCATTTT. This sequence encodes CASSPGPHGNQPQHF.

The rearrangement links TRBV12-3 or TRBV12-4 to TRBJ2-5; either TRBD1 or TRBD2 may fit D (5 bases each). Trimming shortened V by 3 bases and J by 2 bases, and 16 bases separated the two germline ends. The length of the CDR3 is 16 residues. The CDR3 DNA is TGTGCCAGCAGTTTCGACGAGGGGAGTTTACAAGAGACCCAGTACTTC. This translates into CASSFDEGSLQETQYF.

The chain links TRBV20-1 to TRBJ2-4; possible D gene TRBD1, 5 bases. V shed 7 bases and J shed 0 bases, with 13 bases lying between them. There are 14 residues in the CDR3. Germline assignment: CDR1 DFQATT and CDR2 SNEGSKA (reference sequence). CDR3 in amino acids: CSVKGQLAKNIQYF. CDR3 nucleotides: TGCAGTGTAAAGGGGCAGCTAGCCAAAAACATTCAGTACTTC.

This clonotype appeared a few times. The chain joins TRBV28 to TRBJ1-2; D not resolved. This CDR3 contains 12 residues. Trimming pared 8 bases from V and 3 bases from J, leaving 10 bases between. Per germline, CDR1 MDHEN and CDR2 SYDVKM. CDR3 nucleotide sequence: TGTGCCAGCCTGAACCAGGACTATGGCTACACCTTC. The encoded protein is CASLNQDYGYTF.

This chain connects TRBV7-3 to TRBJ2-3; D gene ambiguous. V was shortened by 0 bases and J by 4 bases, with 11 bases between the two germline ends. This CDR3 is built from 15 residues. The germline gives CDR1 SGHTA, CDR2 FQGTGA. The DNA of the CDR3 is TGTGCCAGCAGCTTAACGGGAATCGGATCAGATACGCAGTATTTT. Translated, it gives CASSLTGIGSDTQYF.

This clonotype was observed a few times. J is TRBJ2-3 and V is TRBV12-3 or TRBV12-4; 11 bases are a match to TRBD1. J was trimmed by 3 bases and V by 5 bases; bases with no gene match: 4. The CDR3 runs to 15 residues. The CDR3 reads CASSARDRGTDTQYF. CDR3 nucleotides: TGTGCCAGCAGTGCCCGGGACAGGGGGACAGATACGCAGTATTTT.

The chain is built from TRBV2 and TRBJ1-2, with a weak D call TRBD1 (6 bases). V was pared by 6 bases and J by 8 bases, with 16 bases between. Germline assignment: CDR1 SNHLY and CDR2 FYNNEI. This CDR3 contains 13 residues. CDR3 sequence reads: CASRVEQGGGYTF. For the CDR3, the DNA is TGTGCCAGCAGGGTCGAACAGGGAGGAGGCTACACCTTC. The variable domain in full, with the rest retrieved from reference TRBV2 and TRBJ1-2, is EPEVTQTPSHQVTQMGQEVILRCVPISNHLYFYWYRQILGQKVEFLVSFYNNEISEKSEIFDDQFSVERPDGSNFTLKIRSTKLEDSAMYFCASRVEQGGGYTFGSGTRLTVV.

This clonotype was detected a few times. This chain uses TRBV12-3 or TRBV12-4 with TRBJ1-4; D unresolved. This CDR3 has 14 amino acids. With 8 bases removed from V and 0 bases from J, the gap between germline ends came to 10 bases. In DNA form, the CDR3 reads TGTGCCAGCGGGCACAGTGCAACTAATGAAAAACTGTTTTTT. Translation: CASGHSATNEKLFF.

The gene calls are TRBV6-5 and TRBJ2-2; D is perhaps TRBD2 (5 bases). Per the germline V gene, CDR1 is MNHEY and CDR2 is SVGAGI. Between the trimmed V and J ends, which lost 0 bases and 5 bases, there was a span of 22 bases. The CDR3 runs to 19 residues. CDR3 sequence: CASSYSTRGTNRRTGELFF. In nucleotides, the CDR3 is TGTGCCAGCAGTTACTCTACTCGGGGAACCAACCGAAGGACCGGGGAGCTGTTTTTT.

The J gene is TRBJ2-1, the V gene TRBV6-2 or TRBV6-3; TRBD2 matches at 12 bases. The CDR3 sequence is 15 residues long. V trimming: 5 bases; J trimming: 9 bases; junction bases outside the gene matches: 8. CDR1 is MNHEY, CDR2 SVGEGT, per germline. CDR3 DNA: TGTGCCAGCAGTAACGGACTAGCGGGGCGGGGTGAGCAGTTCTTC. It yields the protein CASSNGLAGRGEQFF.

This clonotype was observed at least ten times. The rearrangement links TRBV9 to TRBJ2-1; D remains ambiguous. Germline CDR1 and CDR2: SGDLS and YYNGEE. This CDR3 is 15 amino acids long. Deletions cut 4 bases from V and 5 bases from J, with 16 bases between. CDR3 sequence (DNA): TGTGCCAGCAGCCCCCGTCGGGCAGGAAACAATGAGCAGTTCTTC. Translation: CASSPRRAGNNEQFF.

Comments on this clonotype: A much bigger clone sits one base away, suggesting this may be a read error. The chain links TRBV7-2 to TRBJ2-3; TRBD2 matches at 7 bases. Trimming took 4 bases from V and 6 from J; bases not matched to a gene: 13. The CDR3 runs to 16 residues. Germline loops: CDR1 SGHTA, CDR2 FQGNSA. CDR3 nucleotide sequence: TGTGCCAGCAGCTCAGCGCCTAGCGGAGGGGTGGATACGCAGTATTTT. As protein: CASSSAPSGGVDTQYF.

Remarks on this clonotype: The junction shows a germline mismatch at one end, possibly a read error. The chain has TRBV20-1 and TRBJ2-5; the D is unclear. The length of the CDR3 is 13 residues. Germline CDR1 DFQATT, CDR2 SNEGSKA (reference sequence). The CDR3 DNA follows: TGCAGTGCTAGCGGTTTCCCTCAAGAGGCCCAGTACTTC. It specifies CSASGFPQEAQYF.

This clonotype occurred a few times. The chain recombines TRBV14 with TRBJ1-1; D possibly corresponds to TRBD1 (5 bases). With 4 bases removed from V and 1 base from J, the gap between germline ends came to 19 bases. The CDR3 is 17 residues long. Per the germline V gene, CDR1 is SGHDN and CDR2 is FVKESK. The CDR3 loop reads CASSPGPGDRRNTEAFF. The CDR3 bases are TGTGCCAGCAGCCCCGGCCCTGGGGACCGCAGGAACACTGAAGCTTTCTTT.